A selection of T cell receptor beta chains follows, all from one sample in a study of CD8 T cells in Susac syndrome. TCRdb itself ran the immunoSEQ multiplex PCR reads through MiXCR, one entry per CDR3 protein. Among around 300,000 distinct CDR3 sequences, 70% to 90% were seen once, and the ten largest hold 0.21%. The specimen sequenced was CD8+ T cells from PBMCs. The receptors shown here come from a human donor with multiple sclerosis. Each CDR3 is given with its conserved first and last residue. The D gene is left open where the match is weak. Where a row states a size, it is once, few, many or the class of an expanded clone; other rows omit it.

D: NA
V: TRBV19
size: NA
J: TRBJ1-1
CDR3: CASSVYESTEAFF
DNA: TGTGCCAGTAGTGTATATGAGAGCACTGAAGCTTTCTTT

D: TRBD1
V: TRBV9
size: once
J: TRBJ1-2
CDR3: CASSGDSHGYTF
DNA: TGTGCCAGCAGCGGGGACAGTCATGGCTACACCTTC

D: TRBD2
V: TRBV6-5
size: NA
J: TRBJ2-2
CDR3: CASSSGSGELFF
DNA: TGTGCCAGCAGTAGCGGGAGCGGGGAGCTGTTTTTT

D: NA
V: TRBV6-4
size: NA
J: TRBJ2-1
CDR3: CASSEGMSANNEQFF
DNA: TGTGCCAGCAGTGAGGGTATGTCGGCAAACAATGAGCAGTTCTTC

D: TRBD2
V: TRBV30
size: NA
J: TRBJ2-3
CDR3: CAWSWVAGADTQYF
DNA: TGTGCCTGGAGTTGGGTAGCGGGAGCTGATACGCAGTATTTT

D: TRBD2
V: TRBV5-6
size: NA
J: TRBJ2-1
CDR3: CASSLSAASGRHEQFF
DNA: TGTGCCAGCAGCTTGAGCGCGGCTAGCGGGAGACATGAGCAGTTCTTC

D: TRBD1
V: TRBV28
size: NA
J: TRBJ1-3
CDR3: CASSPDRGSPGNTIYF
DNA: TGTGCCAGCAGTCCGGACAGGGGGTCCCCTGGAAACACCATATATTTT

D: TRBD1
V: TRBV3-1
size: NA
J: TRBJ2-1
CDR3: CASSQALTGWHEQFF
DNA: TGTGCCAGCAGCCAAGCCCTGACAGGGTGGCATGAGCAGTTCTTC

D: NA
V: TRBV29-1
size: NA
J: TRBJ1-1
CDR3: CSGLGVLNTEAFF
DNA: TGCAGCGGTTTGGGGGTTTTGAACACTGAAGCTTTCTTT

D: TRBD1
V: TRBV19
size: NA
J: TRBJ1-1
CDR3: CASSAGQGMNTEAFF
DNA: TGTGCCAGTAGTGCCGGACAGGGGATGAACACTGAAGCTTTCTTT

D: TRBD2
V: TRBV29-1
size: NA
J: TRBJ2-2
CDR3: CSVAGTSGAGELFF
DNA: TGCAGCGTCGCAGGGACTAGCGGGGCCGGGGAGCTGTTTTTT

D: TRBD1
V: TRBV7-9
size: NA
J: TRBJ1-1
CDR3: CASSYRGLLNTEAFF
DNA: TGTGCCAGCAGCTACAGGGGTCTCTTGAACACTGAAGCTTTCTTT

D: TRBD1
V: TRBV7-6
size: NA
J: TRBJ2-1
CDR3: CASSPRDREYNEQFF
DNA: TGTGCCAGCAGCCCAAGGGACAGGGAATACAATGAGCAGTTCTTC

D: TRBD1
V: TRBV28
size: NA
J: TRBJ1-2
CDR3: CASRSPGQGFNYGYTF
DNA: TGTGCCAGCAGAAGTCCGGGACAGGGTTTTAACTATGGCTACACCTTC

D: NA
V: TRBV25-1
size: NA
J: TRBJ1-4
CDR3: CASSRRTLFEKLFF
DNA: TGTGCCAGCAGTCGAAGGACCCTTTTTGAAAAACTGTTTTTT

D: TRBD1
V: TRBV29-1
size: once
J: TRBJ1-2
CDR3: CSAQDRADGYTF
DNA: TGCAGCGCCCAGGACAGGGCCGATGGCTACACCTTC

D: TRBD2
V: TRBV27
size: NA
J: TRBJ2-1
CDR3: CASSLSPSGPYNEQFF
DNA: TGTGCCAGCAGTTTATCTCCTAGCGGACCCTACAATGAGCAGTTCTTC

D: NA
V: TRBV2
size: NA
J: TRBJ2-7
CDR3: CASRRDTTSYEQYF
DNA: TGTGCCAGCAGGCGGGACACCACCTCCTACGAGCAGTACTTC

D: NA
V: TRBV19
size: NA
J: TRBJ1-2
CDR3: CASHGNYGYTF
DNA: TGTGCCAGTCACGGGAACTATGGCTACACCTTC

D: NA
V: TRBV6-1
size: few
J: TRBJ2-3
CDR3: CASSGVLADTQYF
DNA: TGTGCCAGCAGCGGGGTCTTGGCAGATACGCAGTATTTT

D: TRBD1
V: TRBV19
size: NA
J: TRBJ2-2
CDR3: CASGTGANTGELFF
DNA: TGTGCCAGTGGGACAGGCGCGAACACCGGGGAGCTGTTTTTT

D: NA
V: TRBV28
size: NA
J: TRBJ2-2
CDR3: CASSFGGLAGELFF
DNA: TGTGCCAGCAGTTTTGGGGGGCTAGCCGGGGAGCTGTTTTTT

D: NA
V: TRBV4-3
size: NA
J: TRBJ1-2
CDR3: CASSQDLDPRNGYTF
DNA: TGCGCCAGCAGCCAAGATTTAGATCCGAGGAACGGCTACACCTTC

D: TRBD2
V: TRBV3-1
size: NA
J: TRBJ2-7
CDR3: CASSHVAGVNEQYF
DNA: TGTGCCAGCAGCCACGTAGCGGGAGTCAACGAGCAGTACTTC

D: TRBD2
V: TRBV19
size: NA
J: TRBJ2-2
CDR3: CASSALKLASGELFF
DNA: TGTGCCAGTAGTGCCCTTAAACTAGCGTCCGGGGAGCTGTTTTTT

D: NA
V: TRBV6-4
size: once
J: TRBJ2-2
CDR3: CASTLTTQGGGELFF
DNA: TGTGCCAGCACCCTGACGACGCAGGGAGGCGGGGAGCTGTTTTTT

D: TRBD1
V: TRBV6-2/TRBV6-3
size: NA
J: TRBJ2-7
CDR3: CASSLVGTGPFYEQYF
DNA: TGTGCCAGCAGTCTCGTCGGGACAGGCCCTTTCTACGAGCAGTACTTC

D: TRBD1
V: TRBV27
size: NA
J: TRBJ2-5
CDR3: CASSLGTGALEETQYF
DNA: TGTGCCAGCAGTCTAGGGACAGGGGCCCTTGAAGAGACCCAGTACTTC

D: NA
V: TRBV28
size: NA
J: TRBJ1-3
CDR3: CASSRDGRSGNTIYF
DNA: TGTGCCAGCAGCCGAGACGGACGGTCTGGAAACACCATATATTTT